The 16 T cell receptor beta chains below were found in one sample sequenced in a study of T cell responses to AZD1222 COVID-19 vaccine. TCRdb's copy holds only in-frame clones and misses some; the assay was immunoSEQ multiplex PCR. The data show over 60,000 clones, about 88% seen once. Sequencing used peripheral blood, obtained 28 days after the second dose of the MenACWY control vaccine. The receptors originated from an adult who received the MenACWY meningococcal vaccine as a control.

The CDR3 region has the DNA TGTGCCAGCAGTGGGCCAGGGTCTGGGCAGCCCCAGCATTTT. It encodes CASSGPGSGQPQHF. This chain uses TRBV27 with TRBJ1-5; TRBD1 is a possible D gene (5 bases). This CDR3 has 14 amino acids. CDR1 is MNHEY and CDR2 is SMNVEV in the germline V gene (reference sequence). V lost 5 bases to trimming and J lost 7 bases, with 15 bases between them.

V usage is TRBV5-1 and J usage is TRBJ2-7; 7 nucleotides line up with TRBD2. The trim removed 2 bases at V and 6 bases at J, leaving 11 bases unmatched. From germline, CDR1 is SGHRS and CDR2 YFSETQ. The length of the CDR3 is 15 residues. In nucleotides, the CDR3 is TGCGCCAGCAGCTTTTCCACTAGCGCTGGGGCCGAGCAGTACTTC. This sequence encodes CASSFSTSAGAEQYF.

The chain links TRBV4-3 to TRBJ1-4; 7 bases agree with TRBD1. The CDR3 extends over 17 amino acids. V lost 0 bases, J lost 5 bases, and 9 bases stayed unmatched. Germline assignment: CDR1 LGHNA and CDR2 YSLEER. The CDR3 is CASSQDLPGQLNEKLFF. As DNA, the CDR3 is TGCGCCAGCAGCCAAGATCTGCCGGGACAGCTAAATGAAAAACTGTTTTTT.

A single count supports this clone. This chain links TRBV12-3 or TRBV12-4 with TRBJ2-1, with D perhaps given as TRBD1 or TRBD2 (5 bases each). Trimming cost V 3 bases and J 7 bases, with 10 bases left between them. This CDR3 comprises 13 residues. This chain's CDR3 is CASSFTGGNEQFF. The CDR3 DNA sequence: TGTGCCAGCAGTTTCACAGGAGGTAATGAGCAGTTCTTC.

The rearrangement links TRBV7-3 to TRBJ2-1; D gene ambiguous. CDR1 and CDR2 from the germline V gene are SGHTA and FQGTGA. The CDR3 is made up of 13 amino acids. V lost 5 bases to trimming and J lost 6 bases, with 11 bases between them. Written as DNA, the CDR3 is TGTGCCAGCAGCCCGCCTCCGATCAATGAGCAGTTCTTC. Protein: CASSPPPINEQFF. The full variable domain, in which reference TRBV7-3 and TRBJ2-1 provide the parts outside the CDR3, is GAGVSQTPSNKVTEKGKYVELRCDPISGHTALYWYRQSLGQGPEFLIYFQGTGAADDSGLPNDRFFAVRPEGSVSTLKIQRTERGDSAVYLCASSPPPINEQFFGPGTRLTVL.

This chain connects TRBV19 to TRBJ2-7; D perhaps matches TRBD2 (6 bases). The germline V gene encodes CDR1 LNHDA and CDR2 SQIVND (reference sequence). This CDR3 is 17 amino acids long. V was clipped by 8 bases and J by 4 bases, with 27 bases between them. The CDR3 sequence: CASEGIGGAGPAYEQYF. The CDR3 DNA follows: TGTGCCAGTGAAGGAATTGGAGGGGCCGGTCCGGCATACGAGCAGTACTTC.

This rearrangement joins TRBV9 to TRBJ2-2; a weak D match, TRBD2 (6 bases). The CDR3 runs to 15 residues. V lost 3 bases to trimming and J lost 0 bases, with 9 bases between them. The germline V gene has CDR1 SGDLS and CDR2 YYNGEE. The CDR3 region is CASSGEAANTGELFF. CDR3 DNA sequence: TGTGCCAGCAGCGGGGAGGCTGCGAACACCGGGGAGCTGTTTTTT.

This clone showed up just once. The V and J genes are TRBV9 and TRBJ2-3, with 11 bases that match TRBD2. Germline CDR1 and CDR2: SGDLS and YYNGEE. The CDR3 is made up of 13 amino acids. The J segment lost 4 bases and the V segment lost 7 bases, leaving 2 bases of the junction unmatched. CDR3 bases: TGTGCCAGCGGACTAGCGGGTTCAGATACGCAGTATTTT. This sequence encodes CASGLAGSDTQYF.

This sequence joins TRBV7-2 and TRBJ1-4; 9 nucleotides match TRBD1. The CDR3 extends over 14 amino acids. CDR1 and CDR2 (germline): SGHTA, FQGNSA. J was trimmed by 10 bases and V by 1 base; bases with no gene match: 4. The CDR3 here is CASSLVETGGKLFF. CDR3 coding DNA: TGTGCCAGCAGCTTAGTCGAGACAGGGGGAAAACTGTTTTTT. The full variable domain, with the rest looked up from reference TRBV7-2 and TRBJ1-4, is GAGVSQSPSNKVTEKGKDVELRCDPISGHTALYWYRQSLGQGLEFLIYFQGNSAPDKSGLPSDRFSAERTGGSVSTLTIQRTQQEDSAVYLCASSLVETGGKLFFGSGTQLSVL.

DNA of the CDR3: TGTGCCAGCAGCCAAGTCACACCAGATCCTACCCAAGAGACCCAGTACTTC. Protein: CASSQVTPDPTQETQYF. This chain joins TRBV3-1 (or the pseudogene TRBV3-2) and TRBJ2-5; no firm D call. The length of the CDR3 is 17 residues. V shed 1 base and J shed 1 base, with 16 bases lying between them. CDR1 and CDR2 (germline): LGHDT, YNNKEL (reference sequence).

This clone was recorded a few times. This chain links TRBV9 with TRBJ1-6; D uncertain. This CDR3 contains 16 residues. The germline V gene has CDR1 SGDLS and CDR2 YYNGEE. The V and J ends lost 10 bases and 2 bases respectively, with 19 bases between them. DNA for the CDR3: TGTGCCTCAAGTCTAACAACCACCACCTATAATTCACCCCTCCACTTT. The encoded protein is CASSLTTTTYNSPLHF.

The chain couples TRBV5-1 to TRBJ1-2; perhaps TRBD1 as D (5 bases). CDR3 size: 13 residues. Germline V gene lookup returns CDR1 SGHRS and CDR2 YFSETQ. Trimming took 0 bases from V and 7 from J, leaving 10 bases between them. CDR3 loop: CASSLDGTAGYTF. The CDR3 nucleotides read TGCGCCAGCAGCTTGGATGGGACCGCTGGCTACACCTTC.

The rearrangement joins TRBV5-4 to TRBJ1-2; a weak D match, TRBD1 (5 bases). This CDR3 region has 15 residues. Deletions cut 4 bases from V and 0 bases from J, with 13 bases between. Germline loops: CDR1 SGHNT, CDR2 YYREEE (reference sequence). As DNA, the CDR3 is TGTGCCAGCAGCCACCAGGGCGGTGCTAACTATGGCTACACCTTC. This encodes CASSHQGGANYGYTF.

This chain links TRBV7-9 with TRBJ1-1, with D perhaps TRBD1 (5 bases). There are 10 residues in the CDR3. Per germline, CDR1 SEHNR and CDR2 FQNEAQ (reference sequence). V shed 8 bases and J shed 4 bases, with 5 bases lying between them. CDR3 DNA sequence: TGTGCCAGCGGGGGCACTGAAGCTTTCTTT. Protein: CASGGTEAFF.

The J gene is TRBJ2-7, the V gene TRBV7-2; D is unclear. The CDR3 is 13 amino acids. Germline V gene data show CDR1 as SGHTA and CDR2 as FQGNSA. V was clipped by 1 base and J by 6 bases, with 10 bases between them. This CDR3 reads CASSLGQRTEQYF. CDR3 coding DNA: TGTGCCAGCAGCTTAGGGCAAAGAACCGAGCAGTACTTC.

The rearrangement uses TRBV5-4 and TRBJ1-6; D is uncertain. CDR1 and CDR2 from the germline V gene are SGHNT and YYREEE (reference sequence). V was shortened by 3 bases and J by 0 bases, with 7 bases between the two germline ends. This CDR3 has 15 amino acids. The CDR3 DNA sequence: TGTGCCAGCAGCTCCGCGAGCTCCTATAATTCACCCCTCCACTTT. Protein: CASSSASSYNSPLHF. Supplemented by reference TRBV5-4 and TRBJ1-6, the full variable domain reads ETGVTQSPTHLIKTRGQQVTLRCSSQSGHNTVSWYQQALGQGPQFIFQYYREEENGRGNFPPRFSGLQFPNYSSELNVNALELDDSALYLCASSSASSYNSPLHFGNGTRLTVT.